The 5 T cell receptor beta chains listed next were all sequenced from one sample in a study of blood T cell repertoires in COVID-19. Clones were sequenced by immunoSEQ multiplex PCR, and TCRdb holds only the in-frame ones, with some missing. The sample has roughly 190,000 clones; around four fifths are singletons. Sequencing used peripheral blood. The receptors shown here come from a human donor in a cohort sampled during active COVID-19.

The rearrangement uses TRBV10-1 and TRBJ2-2; D is undetermined. This CDR3 has 13 residues. Per germline, CDR1 WNHNN and CDR2 SYGVQD (reference sequence). The germline V and J ends were trimmed by 5 bases and 0 bases, with 4 bases remaining between them. Here the CDR3 DNA reads TGCGCCAGCAGTTTCGCGAACACCGGGGAGCTGTTTTTT. It translates to CASSFANTGELFF.

The chain carries TRBV6-4 and TRBJ1-2, with D perhaps TRBD1 (5 bases). The CDR3 spans 15 residues. Trimming stripped 6 bases from V and 3 bases from J, with 17 bases between. Per the germline V gene, CDR1 is MRHNA and CDR2 is SNTAGT. CDR3 region: CASRSLRETYYGYTF. Here the CDR3 DNA reads TGTGCCAGCAGGTCCCTCAGGGAAACCTACTATGGCTACACCTTC.

The chain uses TRBV5-5 and TRBJ1-5; D unresolved. Trimming shortened V by 0 bases and J by 2 bases, and 12 bases separated the two germline ends. CDR1 is SGHKS, CDR2 YYEKEE, per germline (reference sequence). This CDR3 is built from 16 residues. The CDR3 loop is CASSLAHNRGNQPQHF. The CDR3 DNA reads as TGTGCCAGCAGCTTGGCCCATAACAGAGGCAATCAGCCCCAGCATTTT.

This clone was picked up a small number of times. Here the CDR3 DNA reads TGTGCCACCAGCAGAGACCCGCCAGGAACCGGGGAGCTGTTTTTT. Translated, it gives CATSRDPPGTGELFF. The rearrangement uses TRBV15 and TRBJ2-2, with D hard to call. The germline gives CDR1 LNHNV, CDR2 YYDKDF (reference sequence). The V end was cut by 0 bases, the J end by 5 bases, with 10 bases between. CDR3 size: 15 residues.

This sequence joins TRBV28 and TRBJ2-5; 7 nucleotides match TRBD1. The V gene end was trimmed by 4 bases and the J gene end by 3 bases; junction bases not matched to a gene: 8. Germline lookup yields CDR1 MDHEN and CDR2 SYDVKM. The CDR3 is 15 residues long. CDR3 sequence reads: CASSSPTGAKETQYF. As DNA, the CDR3 is TGTGCCAGCAGTTCCCCTACAGGGGCAAAAGAGACCCAGTACTTC.